The T cell receptor (beta chain) described here comes from a study of CD4+ T cells in melanoma. Measured with immunoSEQ multiplex PCR; TCRdb has only the in-frame clones, and not every one. The profile shows just over 14,000 clones, less than 65% of them singletons. The CDR3 has 12 residues. Germline-derived CDR1 and CDR2 are ENHRY and SYGVKD. V shed 9 bases and J shed 7 bases, with 16 bases lying between them. Sequencing input: cells from a culture (not recorded whether cultured in vitro). This sequence originates from a human donor with melanoma. The chain carries TRBV10-3 and TRBJ2-7, with a weak D call TRBD2 (5 bases). As DNA, the CDR3 is TGTGCCATGGGGTCGGGGATGGGAGAGCAGTACTTC. Translation gives CAMGSGMGEQYF.